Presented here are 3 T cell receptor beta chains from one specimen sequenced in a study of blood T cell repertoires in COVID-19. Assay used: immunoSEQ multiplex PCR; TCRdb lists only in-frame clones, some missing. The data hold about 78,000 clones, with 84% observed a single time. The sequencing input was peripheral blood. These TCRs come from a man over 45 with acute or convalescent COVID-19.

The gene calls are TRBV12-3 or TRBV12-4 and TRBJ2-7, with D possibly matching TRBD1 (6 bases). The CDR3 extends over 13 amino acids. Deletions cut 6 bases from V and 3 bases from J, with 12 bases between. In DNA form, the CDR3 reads TGTGCCAGCAGGCCCCGGGACAACTACGAGCAGTACTTC. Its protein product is CASRPRDNYEQYF.

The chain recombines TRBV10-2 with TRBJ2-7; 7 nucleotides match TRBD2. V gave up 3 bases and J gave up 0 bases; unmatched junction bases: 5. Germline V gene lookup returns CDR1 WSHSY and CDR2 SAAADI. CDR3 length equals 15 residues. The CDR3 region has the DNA TGCGCCAGCAGTGAAGAGGGCGGGAGCTCCTACGAGCAGTACTTC. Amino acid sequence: CASSEEGGSSYEQYF.

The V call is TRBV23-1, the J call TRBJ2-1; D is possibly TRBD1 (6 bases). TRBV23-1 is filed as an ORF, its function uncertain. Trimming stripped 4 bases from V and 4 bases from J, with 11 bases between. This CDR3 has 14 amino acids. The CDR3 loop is CASSPPRGYNEQFF. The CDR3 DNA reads TGCGCCAGCAGTCCTCCCAGGGGTTACAATGAGCAGTTCTTC.